Listed below are T cell receptor beta chains from one sample, sequenced in a study of blood T cell repertoires in COVID-19. The table came from immunoSEQ multiplex PCR; TCRdb's copy has only in-frame clones and leaves some out. This sample has about 82,000 clones, with 65% to 85% found just once. The material sequenced was peripheral blood. The receptors come from a woman aged 55-70 years with acute or convalescent COVID-19. The CDR3 runs from the conserved cysteine through the conserved F or W. Fields, in order: CDR3 protein, CDR3 length, J gene, V gene.

cdr3_aa: CASSSGASGNTIYF
cdr3_length: 14
j_call: TRBJ1-3
v_call: TRBV11-3

cdr3_aa: CASSTLLQGRHYTF
cdr3_length: 14
j_call: TRBJ1-2
v_call: TRBV19

cdr3_aa: CASSPEDSYNEQFF
cdr3_length: 14
j_call: TRBJ2-1
v_call: TRBV7-3

cdr3_aa: CASSPDSPYQPQHF
cdr3_length: 14
j_call: TRBJ1-5
v_call: TRBV5-5

cdr3_aa: CASSSPVAGGGVETQYF
cdr3_length: 17
j_call: TRBJ2-3
v_call: TRBV5-4

cdr3_aa: CASSLPGWNEQFF
cdr3_length: 13
j_call: TRBJ2-1
v_call: TRBV11-1

cdr3_aa: CASRPPQTPSHSPLHF
cdr3_length: 16
j_call: TRBJ1-6
v_call: TRBV21-1

cdr3_aa: CASGTSLFF
cdr3_length: 9
j_call: TRBJ2-1
v_call: TRBV6-6

cdr3_aa: CASSTKTSGGYQETQYF
cdr3_length: 17
j_call: TRBJ2-5
v_call: TRBV19

cdr3_aa: CASSKGSGRTPIEEQFF
cdr3_length: 17
j_call: TRBJ2-1
v_call: TRBV21-1

cdr3_aa: CASSPTGWGGEQYF
cdr3_length: 14
j_call: TRBJ2-7
v_call: TRBV6-2/TRBV6-3

cdr3_aa: CASSLDSGRTDTQYF
cdr3_length: 15
j_call: TRBJ2-3
v_call: TRBV7-8

cdr3_aa: CASSPSSTGGGGELFF
cdr3_length: 16
j_call: TRBJ2-2
v_call: TRBV5-4

cdr3_aa: CASSQGAADNTEAFF
cdr3_length: 15
j_call: TRBJ1-1
v_call: TRBV5-4

cdr3_aa: CASSLAGSEPDTQYF
cdr3_length: 15
j_call: TRBJ2-3
v_call: TRBV5-4

cdr3_aa: CASSLLAARRADTQYF
cdr3_length: 16
j_call: TRBJ2-3
v_call: TRBV5-1

cdr3_aa: CASSYRDRGYGYTF
cdr3_length: 14
j_call: TRBJ1-2
v_call: TRBV6-5

cdr3_aa: CASSYLAGSETQYF
cdr3_length: 14
j_call: TRBJ2-5
v_call: TRBV6-6

cdr3_aa: CATLRETSGGTQYF
cdr3_length: 14
j_call: TRBJ2-5
v_call: TRBV2

cdr3_aa: CASSVLGQGSEQYF
cdr3_length: 14
j_call: TRBJ2-7
v_call: TRBV6-5

cdr3_aa: CASSISGERTEAFF
cdr3_length: 14
j_call: TRBJ1-1
v_call: TRBV6-4

cdr3_aa: CASSTQGLEQYF
cdr3_length: 12
j_call: TRBJ2-7
v_call: TRBV6-5

cdr3_aa: CASSPGNSGTYEQYF
cdr3_length: 15
j_call: TRBJ2-7
v_call: TRBV5-1

cdr3_aa: CASSLWGQGSYTF
cdr3_length: 13
j_call: TRBJ1-2
v_call: TRBV12-3/TRBV12-4

cdr3_aa: CASSPVQILGGTGNTIYF
cdr3_length: 18
j_call: TRBJ1-3
v_call: TRBV18

cdr3_aa: CASSLNRGSGELFF
cdr3_length: 14
j_call: TRBJ2-2
v_call: TRBV18

cdr3_aa: CASSFGYGYTF
cdr3_length: 11
j_call: TRBJ1-2
v_call: TRBV6-5

cdr3_aa: CASSLAGSGFDGYTF
cdr3_length: 15
j_call: TRBJ1-2
v_call: TRBV7-2

cdr3_aa: CASSLGRPNTGELFF
cdr3_length: 15
j_call: TRBJ2-2
v_call: TRBV27

cdr3_aa: CASMLGQYYEQYF
cdr3_length: 13
j_call: TRBJ2-7
v_call: TRBV6-5

cdr3_aa: CASRPGLVLTGELFF
cdr3_length: 15
j_call: TRBJ2-2
v_call: TRBV6-5

cdr3_aa: CASSALGLNTDTQYF
cdr3_length: 15
j_call: TRBJ2-3
v_call: TRBV9

cdr3_aa: CAWTPTWTGKEQYF
cdr3_length: 14
j_call: TRBJ2-7
v_call: TRBV30

cdr3_aa: CASSLALAGRDNEQFF
cdr3_length: 16
j_call: TRBJ2-1
v_call: TRBV5-1

cdr3_aa: CASSLDRGNQPQHF
cdr3_length: 14
j_call: TRBJ1-5
v_call: TRBV2

cdr3_aa: CASSAQTGNYGYTF
cdr3_length: 14
j_call: TRBJ1-2
v_call: TRBV7-9

cdr3_aa: CAISATGGLSDNEQFF
cdr3_length: 16
j_call: TRBJ2-1
v_call: TRBV10-3

cdr3_aa: CSVPDGGSFEAFF
cdr3_length: 13
j_call: TRBJ1-1
v_call: TRBV29-1

cdr3_aa: CASSSGQGTEAFF
cdr3_length: 13
j_call: TRBJ1-1
v_call: TRBV6-5

cdr3_aa: CASSSGTGGHEQYF
cdr3_length: 14
j_call: TRBJ2-7
v_call: TRBV7-7

cdr3_aa: CASSLGGNAEKLFF
cdr3_length: 14
j_call: TRBJ1-4
v_call: TRBV7-2

cdr3_aa: CASSQEIGLAGRTGELFF
cdr3_length: 18
j_call: TRBJ2-2
v_call: TRBV4-2

cdr3_aa: CASSLDPNQPQHF
cdr3_length: 13
j_call: TRBJ1-5
v_call: TRBV5-1

cdr3_aa: CASSPGTSDHNEQFF
cdr3_length: 15
j_call: TRBJ2-1
v_call: TRBV6-4

cdr3_aa: CASSFPGLAGTGLGNEQFF
cdr3_length: 19
j_call: TRBJ2-1
v_call: TRBV5-1

cdr3_aa: CASSSQGLGNSPLHF
cdr3_length: 15
j_call: TRBJ1-6
v_call: TRBV5-5

cdr3_aa: CASTSAPGSKETQYF
cdr3_length: 15
j_call: TRBJ2-5
v_call: TRBV5-6

cdr3_aa: CASSSDRGLMDTEAFF
cdr3_length: 16
j_call: TRBJ1-1
v_call: TRBV11-3

cdr3_aa: CASSLSPAGGGIYNSPLHF
cdr3_length: 19
j_call: TRBJ1-6
v_call: TRBV5-6

cdr3_aa: CASSIDTGQPNYGYTF
cdr3_length: 16
j_call: TRBJ1-2
v_call: TRBV19

cdr3_aa: CASSATLAGGQYF
cdr3_length: 13
j_call: TRBJ2-3
v_call: TRBV11-2